This is a list of T cell receptor beta chains from one sample in a study of type 1 regulatory T cells. MiXCR, applied by TCRdb to the reads, yields one record per CDR3 protein. The table has 35,000 to 50,000 distinct CDR3 sequences, 9% to 15% seen once. These receptors' antigens are unknown. The sequencing sample was made of cultured non-Tr1 T cells, either the whole culture or a sorted T cell fraction (not recorded which). These receptors originate from a human donor in good health. Each CDR3 is given with its conserved first and last residue. A D gene is named only where the DNA matches it firmly. Size is stated for part of the rows, as once, few or many counts, or as a class when the clone is expanded.

>TRBD2|17|TRBJ2-2|many|TRBV27
CASGPLGLAGGGGELFF
TGTGCCAGCGGACCATTGGGACTAGCGGGAGGAGGGGGGGAGCTGTTTTTT
>NA|13|TRBJ1-1|NA|TRBV7-8
CASSLAQTLEAFF
TGTGCCAGCAGCTTAGCGCAGACGCTCGAAGCTTTCTTT
>NA|18|TRBJ2-2|many|TRBV7-9
CASSSTGAYNANTGELFF
TGTGCCAGCAGCTCTACGGGGGCTTACAACGCGAACACCGGGGAGCTGTTTTTT
>NA|15|TRBJ1-3|large|TRBV20-1
CSATPGSGAGNTIYF
TGCAGTGCTACCCCTGGAAGCGGGGCTGGAAACACCATATATTTT
>NA|14|TRBJ2-2|NA|TRBV5-4
CATNRDQNTGELFF
TGTGCCACGAACCGGGACCAGAACACCGGGGAGCTGTTTTTT
>NA|13|TRBJ1-5|many|TRBV30
CAWSPDSNQPQHF
TGTGCCTGGAGTCCGGATAGCAATCAGCCCCAGCATTTT
>NA|12|TRBJ2-3|many|TRBV20-1
CSCFAGTDTQYF
TGCAGTTGTTTTGCCGGCACAGATACGCAGTATTTT
>NA|13|TRBJ2-5|medium-sized|TRBV29-1
CSAVDSFKETQYF
TGCAGCGCCGTCGACAGCTTCAAAGAGACCCAGTACTTC
>TRBD2|17|TRBJ2-5|NA|TRBV7-2
CASSPHGLAGSAETQYF
TGTGCCAGCAGCCCTCATGGTCTAGCGGGATCCGCGGAGACCCAGTACTTC
>TRBD2|14|TRBJ2-7|many|TRBV20-1
CSARHGTSGYEQYF
TGCAGTGCTAGACACGGGACTAGCGGCTACGAGCAGTACTTC
>TRBD2|17|TRBJ2-1|many|TRBV12-3/TRBV12-4
CASSNPAGTSGFGEQFF
TGTGCCAGCAGTAACCCGGCAGGGACTAGCGGCTTCGGTGAGCAGTTCTTC
>NA|16|TRBJ2-1|few|TRBV10-3
CAISESTGGNYNEQFF
TGTGCCATCAGTGAGTCTACGGGCGGGAACTACAATGAGCAGTTCTTC
>TRBD2|14|TRBJ2-7|NA|TRBV20-1
CSARERGKDYEQYF
TGCAGTGCTAGGGAGCGGGGCAAAGACTACGAGCAGTACTTC
>NA|16|TRBJ2-1|NA|TRBV5-1
CASSLGADRGYNEQFF
TGCGCCAGCAGCTTGGGGGCGGACAGAGGGTACAATGAGCAGTTCTTC
>NA|14|TRBJ2-2|many|TRBV5-1
CASSLGQPPGELFF
TGCGCCAGCAGCTTGGGACAGCCCCCCGGGGAGCTGTTTTTT
>NA|14|TRBJ1-1|many|TRBV5-1
CASSLGGQNTEAFF
TGCGCCAGCAGCTTGGGGGGACAGAACACTGAAGCTTTCTTT
>NA|14|TRBJ2-1|few|TRBV7-2
CASSLPGTHNEQFF
TGTGCCAGCAGCTTACCCGGGACTCACAATGAGCAGTTCTTC
>NA|13|TRBJ1-1|NA|TRBV5-6
CASSHRVNTEAFF
TGTGCCAGCAGCCACAGGGTGAACACTGAAGCTTTCTTT
>TRBD2|17|TRBJ2-1|NA|TRBV20-1
CSARFPSGLAVDNERFF
TGCAGTGCTAGATTCCCTAGTGGGCTAGCGGTAGACAATGAGCGGTTCTTC
>NA|14|TRBJ2-2|NA|TRBV20-1
CSARSGGGTGELFF
TGCAGTGCTAGATCCGGGGGCGGCACCGGGGAGCTGTTTTTT
>NA|15|TRBJ2-5|many|TRBV7-3
CASSLTGHRQETQYF
TGTGCCAGCAGCTTAACCGGCCACAGGCAAGAGACCCAGTACTTC
>NA|13|TRBJ2-5|few|TRBV29-1
CSVEGGGGETQYF
TGCAGCGTTGAAGGCGGCGGAGGAGAGACCCAGTACTTC
>NA|14|TRBJ2-5|few|TRBV29-1
CSVELIGWEETQYF
TGCAGCGTTGAATTGATTGGGTGGGAAGAGACCCAGTACTTC
>NA|18|TRBJ2-7|NA|TRBV21-1
CASSMTSGSFMGTYEQYF
TGTGCCAGCAGCATGACTAGCGGGAGTTTCATGGGAACCTACGAGCAGTACTTC
>TRBD1|14|TRBJ2-1|NA|TRBV7-2
CASSLDRGREEQFF
TGTGCCAGCAGCTTGGACAGGGGCCGGGAGGAGCAGTTCTTC
>NA|13|TRBJ2-3|NA|TRBV5-1
CASGAPRPQSQYF
TGCGCCAGCGGCGCCCCCAGACCCCAATCGCAGTATTTT
>NA|15|TRBJ1-1|many|TRBV28
CASTPREGRGTEAFF
TGTGCCAGCACCCCTCGGGAGGGGCGGGGAACTGAAGCTTTCTTT
>NA|13|TRBJ2-1|many|TRBV7-2
CASSLSSYNEQFF
TGTGCCAGCTCGCTTAGCTCCTACAATGAGCAGTTCTTC
>NA|13|TRBJ1-1|many|TRBV2
CASSEVQGMKAFF
TGTGCCAGCAGTGAAGTTCAGGGGATGAAAGCTTTCTTT
>NA|13|TRBJ1-4|many|TRBV6-1
CASRIRGNEKLFF
TGTGCCAGCAGAATAAGGGGTAATGAAAAACTGTTTTTT
>TRBD1|12|TRBJ2-5|few|TRBV29-1
CSVIRGMETQYF
TGCAGCGTTATCAGGGGGATGGAGACCCAGTACTTC
>NA|14|TRBJ2-5|many|TRBV12-3/TRBV12-4
CASSLPGTQETQYF
TGTGCCAGCAGTTTACCGGGAACCCAAGAGACCCAGTACTTC
>TRBD1|14|TRBJ1-2|few|TRBV20-1
CSAQRRGGEGGYTF
TGCAGTGCCCAACGGAGAGGGGGCGAAGGTGGCTACACCTTC
>NA|13|TRBJ1-1|many|TRBV3-1
CASSQTGNTEAFF
TGTGCCAGCAGCCAAACAGGGAACACTGAAGCTTTCTTT
>NA|14|TRBJ1-1|NA|TRBV7-2
CVSSLGRTYTEAFF
TGTGTCAGCAGCTTGGGCAGGACTTACACTGAAGCTTTCTTT
>NA|14|TRBJ2-7|many|TRBV20-1
CSARGRSGNYEQYF
TGCAGTGCTAGAGGCCGCAGCGGCAACTACGAGCAGTACTTC
>NA|15|TRBJ2-7|few|TRBV20-1
CSARGGDRSSYEQYF
TGCAGTGCTAGAGGTGGAGACAGGAGCTCCTACGAGCAGTACTTC
>NA|14|TRBJ1-1|NA|TRBV12-3/TRBV12-4
CASSQGLQDTEAFF
TGTGCCAGCAGTCAAGGATTACAGGACACTGAAGCTTTCTTT
>NA|13|TRBJ1-4|NA|TRBV19
CASTSTANEKLFF
TGTGCCAGTACCTCGACAGCTAATGAAAAACTGTTTTTT
>NA|13|TRBJ2-2|many|TRBV6-5
CASSYFRTGELFF
TGTGCCAGCAGTTATTTTCGCACCGGGGAGCTGTTTTTT
>NA|14|TRBJ2-1|many|TRBV6-5
CASRPEGGRDEQFF
TGTGCCAGCAGGCCCGAGGGGGGCCGGGATGAGCAGTTCTTC
>NA|13|TRBJ1-3|NA|TRBV6-1
CASRDYSGNTIYF
TGTGCCAGCCGGGATTACTCTGGAAACACCATATATTTT
>NA|16|TRBJ1-4|many|TRBV28
CASTQGRASNNEKLFF
TGTGCCAGCACCCAGGGACGCGCCAGTAATAATGAAAAACTGTTTTTT
>NA|14|TRBJ1-1|many|TRBV7-2
CASSLGRWDTEAFF
TGTGCCAGCAGCTTAGGCCGGTGGGACACTGAAGCTTTCTTT
>NA|14|TRBJ2-7|many|TRBV5-1
CASSPRGTSYEQYF
TGCGCCAGCAGCCCCCGGGGCACTTCCTACGAGCAGTACTTC
>TRBD1|14|TRBJ2-4|few|TRBV7-2
CASSFPGTGHIQYF
TGTGCCAGCAGCTTCCCCGGGACAGGCCACATTCAGTACTTC